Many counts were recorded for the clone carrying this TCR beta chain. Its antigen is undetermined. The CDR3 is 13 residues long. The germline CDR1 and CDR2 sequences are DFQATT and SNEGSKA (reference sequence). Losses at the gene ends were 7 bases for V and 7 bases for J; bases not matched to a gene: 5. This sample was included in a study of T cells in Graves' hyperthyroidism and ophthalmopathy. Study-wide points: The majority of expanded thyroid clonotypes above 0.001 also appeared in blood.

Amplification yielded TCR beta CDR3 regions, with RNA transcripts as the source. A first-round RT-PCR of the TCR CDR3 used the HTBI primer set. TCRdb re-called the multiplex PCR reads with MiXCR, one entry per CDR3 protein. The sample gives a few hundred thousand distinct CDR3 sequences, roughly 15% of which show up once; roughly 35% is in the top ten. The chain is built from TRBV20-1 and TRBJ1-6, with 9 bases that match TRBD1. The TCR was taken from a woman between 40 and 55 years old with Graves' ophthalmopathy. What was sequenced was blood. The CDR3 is CSVTGQGNSPLHF. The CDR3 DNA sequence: TGCAGTGTTACGGGACAGGGAAATTCACCCCTCCACTTT.